This entry is about one T cell receptor (beta chain). This specimen comes from a study of shared T cell receptors in the human thymus. The data were produced by immunoSEQ multiplex PCR, yet TCRdb's version contains in-frame clones alone and is incomplete. The sample has about 730,000 clones, 80% to 90% seen once. CDR1 LGHNA and CDR2 YSLEER come from the germline V gene. The CDR3 is made up of 15 amino acids. Trimming shortened V by 0 bases and J by 1 base, and 10 bases separated the two germline ends. The same data also went into a second study, on human thymus T cells. That source notes: Apparent bias marked the V and J gene usage of thymic and blood repertoires.

The sample consisted of thymocytes. This sequence originates from a girl under three years old with a congenital heart defect. The chain links TRBV4-3 to TRBJ2-7, with D possibly TRBD1 on 5 matching bases. The CDR3 here is CASSQDIRASYEQYF. CDR3 nucleotides: TGCGCCAGCAGCCAAGATATCAGGGCGTCCTACGAGCAGTACTTC.